This T cell receptor beta chain was sequenced during a study of molecular identifiers for immune sequencing clone quantification. From germline, CDR1 is DFQATT and CDR2 SNEGSKA (reference sequence). This CDR3 contains 17 residues. Trimming removed 5 bases from V and 6 bases from J; junction bases left unmatched: 16. Each CDR3 protein gets one entry after TCRdb re-called the PCR reads with MiXCR. The profile shows around 460,000 distinct CDR3 sequences, 20% to 25% of them singletons. Sequencing was done on a sample of naive CD8+ T cells from blood, with Jurkat cell RNA spiked in. Subset in this sample: FACS-sorted CD8+CD4-CCR7+CD45RA+ naive T cells. The chain recombines TRBV20-1 with TRBJ2-1; 10 nucleotides agree with TRBD2. The sequence was obtained from a human donor in good health. Some libraries in this study had Jurkat cell RNA spiked in. Here the CDR3 DNA reads TGCAGTGCTCGCCGTTTACCACTAGCGGGAAGAATCAATGAGCAGTTCTTC. Amino acids: CSARRLPLAGRINEQFF.